This TCR beta chain was recovered during a study of OX40 agonist ivuxolimab in advanced cancers. Study-level information: Patients enrolled in dose escalation were diagnosed with hepatocellular carcinoma, melanoma, renal cell or head and neck cancer. Past anti-PD-1, anti-PD-L1 or anti-CTLA-4 therapy was accepted, and 30% to 45% had received some.

This clone was seen a few times. Profiled with immunoSEQ multiplex PCR; TCRdb holds only in-frame clones, not every one. The sample holds around 30,000 clones; about 86% are singletons and the top ten take about 28%. This CDR3 is 16 amino acids long. CDR1 is GTSNPN, CDR2 SVGIG, per germline (reference sequence). With V trimmed by 3 bases and J by 0 bases, 8 bases remained unmatched. The sample consisted of CD4+ or CD8+ T cells sorted from blood, taken in a trial of the OX40 agonist ivuxolimab. The receptor was isolated from an adult with an advanced solid tumor such as melanoma, head and neck, liver or kidney cancer. V usage is TRBV30 and J usage is TRBJ2-4; 7 nucleotides match TRBD2. The CDR3 protein is CAWRGEGILAKNIQYF. For the CDR3, the DNA is TGTGCCTGGAGAGGGGAGGGGATTTTAGCCAAAAACATTCAGTACTTC.